The rows below give T cell receptor beta chains drawn from one sample of a study of memory CD4+ T cells and cytomegalovirus serostatus. Only in-frame clones appear in the TCRdb table, and some are missing; sequencing was by immunoSEQ multiplex PCR. The data hold under 100,000 clones, with over 80% observed a single time. Sample: memory CD4+ T cells from blood. The receptors originated from an adult in good health and CMV-seronegative. Each CDR3 is given with its conserved first and last residue. The order of the fields is V gene, J gene, clone size, D gene, CDR3 DNA, CDR3 protein. The D gene is left open where the match is weak. Clone size is not always given. Where it is, it says once, few, many or a class for expanded clones.

TRBV6-1	TRBJ2-2	-	TRBD2	TGTGCCAGCAGTGAAGTGCGGGGTAGCGGGGGGAGTCATACCGGGGAGCTGTTTTTT	CASSEVRGSGGSHTGELFF
TRBV11-2	TRBJ1-5	-	-	TGTGCCAGCAGCTTAGGGGGTCAGATCAATCAGCCCCAGCATTTT	CASSLGGQINQPQHF
TRBV7-2	TRBJ1-2	-	-	TGTGCCAGCAGCCCGTCATTGGGTCGCCATGGCTACACCTTC	CASSPSLGRHGYTF
TRBV7-2	TRBJ1-2	-	TRBD1	TGTGCCAGCAGCTGGGGACAGGGAGTTAACTATGGCTACACCTTC	CASSWGQGVNYGYTF
TRBV5-1	TRBJ1-1	-	TRBD1	TGCGCCAGCAGGATTGGGACAGACACTGAAGCTTTCTTT	CASRIGTDTEAFF
TRBV2	TRBJ1-3	-	-	TGTGCCAGCAGCGAGGACTGGGTTGGAAACACCATATATTTT	CASSEDWVGNTIYF
TRBV5-6	TRBJ2-6	once	-	TGTGCCAGCAGCTTCGGGACTGGAGGGGCCAACGTCCTGACTTTC	CASSFGTGGANVLTF
TRBV6-1	TRBJ2-7	-	-	TGTGCCAGCAGTGATTTTGGTTACGAGCAGTACTTC	CASSDFGYEQYF
TRBV19	TRBJ1-6	-	-	TGTGCCAGTAGTACTCAGACTAATTCACCCCTCCACTTT	CASSTQTNSPLHF
TRBV6-5	TRBJ1-2	-	-	TGTGCCAGCAGTTACGACAGCAACTATGGCTACACCTTC	CASSYDSNYGYTF
TRBV6-4	TRBJ2-3	few	-	TGTGCCAGCAGTGAAGGACAGTACACAGATACGCAGTATTTT	CASSEGQYTDTQYF
TRBV18	TRBJ1-4	-	TRBD1	TGTGCCAGCTCACCTCGTCAGGGGGCCTCTAATGAAAAACTGTTTTTT	CASSPRQGASNEKLFF
TRBV7-3	TRBJ1-5	once	-	TGTGCCAGCAGCTTGGGCCCGGTGGGCAATCAGCCCCAGCATTTT	CASSLGPVGNQPQHF
TRBV6-5	TRBJ2-7	-	-	TGTGCCAGCAGAACTGGGGCCACGGAGTCCTACGAGCAGTACTTC	CASRTGATESYEQYF
TRBV5-1	TRBJ2-2	-	-	TGCGCCAGCAGCTATGGGCAGGGCACCGGGGAGCTGTTTTTT	CASSYGQGTGELFF
TRBV7-2	TRBJ1-4	-	-	TGTGCCAGCAGCTTAGCGGCAGGATTCAATGAAAAACTGTTTTTT	CASSLAAGFNEKLFF
TRBV5-1	TRBJ1-2	once	-	TGCGCCAGCAGCTTGGCAAACAAAGGGAGCTACACCTTC	CASSLANKGSYTF
TRBV7-9	TRBJ2-2	-	TRBD2	TGTGCCAGCAGCTTCCTAGCGGGGGCCACCGGGGAGCTGTTTTTT	CASSFLAGATGELFF
TRBV30	TRBJ1-6	-	-	TGTGCCTGGAGTGGGGTCAAGGGGCCCAATTCACCCCTCCACTTT	CAWSGVKGPNSPLHF
TRBV4-1	TRBJ2-7	-	-	TGCGCCAGCAGCCAGCACCCAGCGTCCTACGAGCAGTACTTC	CASSQHPASYEQYF
TRBV2	TRBJ1-2	-	-	TGTGCCAGCAGTGAGCATCTATCGAACTATGGCTACACCTTC	CASSEHLSNYGYTF
TRBV7-2	TRBJ1-1	-	-	TGTGCCAGCAGCTTAGAGATTTCTAACACTGAAGCTTTCTTT	CASSLEISNTEAFF
TRBV7-2	TRBJ1-2	-	-	TGTGCCAGCAGCTTAGTCCCAGGGAGAGGCTATGGCTACACCTTC	CASSLVPGRGYGYTF
TRBV19	TRBJ1-4	-	-	TGTGCCAGTAGTATACGGACAGAGGTAGAGGAAAAACTGTTTTTT	CASSIRTEVEEKLFF
TRBV9	TRBJ1-5	once	-	TGTGCCAGCAGCGACCAACCGGGTGGCAATCAGCCCCAGCATTTT	CASSDQPGGNQPQHF
TRBV30	TRBJ2-3	once	TRBD1	TGTGCCTGGAGTGTAGTGAGGGGGCCCACGCAGTATTTT	CAWSVVRGPTQYF
TRBV4-1	TRBJ2-5	-	TRBD2	TGCGCCAGCAGCCAACGGCTACTAGCGGGGGCGGAGGAGACCCAGTACTTC	CASSQRLLAGAEETQYF
TRBV18	TRBJ1-1	few	-	TGTGCCAGCTCACCGAGGGGCCCTGAAGCTTTCTTT	CASSPRGPEAFF
TRBV10-2	TRBJ2-5	-	TRBD2	TGCGCCAGCAGGGGGGGGTTAGCGGGGGTTGGAGAGACCCAGTACTTC	CASRGGLAGVGETQYF
TRBV28	TRBJ1-4	-	TRBD1	TGTGCCAGCAGGGACAGGGTCGAAAAACTGTTTTTT	CASRDRVEKLFF
TRBV2	TRBJ1-6	few	-	TGTGCCAGCAGTGGACGGACAAGCAATTCACCCCTCCACTTT	CASSGRTSNSPLHF
TRBV18	TRBJ1-5	-	-	TGTGCCAGCTCACCCACACCAGGGAATCAGCCCCAGCATTTT	CASSPTPGNQPQHF
TRBV4-1	TRBJ1-6	-	-	TGCGCCAGCAGCCAAGATCACAGAGATAATTCACCCCTCCACTTT	CASSQDHRDNSPLHF
TRBV5-1	TRBJ2-1	-	-	TGCGCCAGCAGCTTGGCCTTAAGGACTGAGACAAATGAGCAGTTCTTC	CASSLALRTETNEQFF
TRBV29-1	TRBJ2-5	-	-	TGCAGCGTTGGCGTTAGCGGGACCCAGTACTTC	CSVGVSGTQYF
TRBV7-3	TRBJ2-3	-	TRBD2	TGTGCCAGCAGCTTAAGGCGGGGGGGCCCTAGCACAGATACGCAGTATTTT	CASSLRRGGPSTDTQYF
TRBV6-5	TRBJ1-1	-	TRBD1	TGTGCCAGCAGTTTTATTGGACAGGGGAGGACTGAAGCTTTCTTT	CASSFIGQGRTEAFF
TRBV30	TRBJ1-6	-	TRBD1	TGTGCCTGGAGAGGGGACAGGAATTCACCCCTCCACTTT	CAWRGDRNSPLHF
TRBV30	TRBJ1-2	-	TRBD1	TGTGCCTGGAGTGCCAGTCGGGACAGGGGATACTATGGCTACACCTTC	CAWSASRDRGYYGYTF
TRBV2	TRBJ1-1	-	TRBD1	TGTGCCACTTCGGGACAGGGGGCGCTTAGTGAAGCTTTCTTT	CATSGQGALSEAFF
TRBV18	TRBJ1-1	-	-	TGTGCCAGCTCAGAAGTGTACAGCACTGAAGCTTTCTTT	CASSEVYSTEAFF
TRBV11-2	TRBJ1-1	-	TRBD1	TGTGCCAGCAGCTCGGACAGGGGTGGGACTGAAGCTTTCTTT	CASSSDRGGTEAFF
TRBV30	TRBJ1-5	once	-	TGTGCCTGGAGTGTACGGGCAGGGCTACAGCCCCAGCATTTT	CAWSVRAGLQPQHF
TRBV5-4	TRBJ1-5	-	TRBD1	TGTGCCAGCAGCCCGGACAGGGGAATTCAGCCCCAGCATTTT	CASSPDRGIQPQHF
TRBV30	TRBJ1-5	-	-	TGTGCCTGGAGCCAAATGGGGACACTTAATCAGCCCCAGCATTTT	CAWSQMGTLNQPQHF
TRBV10-1	TRBJ1-1	few	-	TGCGCCAGCAGTGAGCGTCACCGCACTGAAGCTTTCTTT	CASSERHRTEAFF
TRBV6-5	TRBJ1-2	-	-	TGTGCCAGCAGTTACGGGTGGAAGGGGGATGGCTACACCTTC	CASSYGWKGDGYTF
TRBV6-6	TRBJ2-2	-	TRBD1	TGTGCCAGCAGTTACCAGGGACAGCACACCGGGGAGCTGTTTTTT	CASSYQGQHTGELFF
TRBV12-1	TRBJ1-1	-	-	TGTGCCAGCAGCTTTGCCGGACAGACCATGAACACTGAAGCTTTCTTT	CASSFAGQTMNTEAFF
TRBV9	TRBJ2-5	-	-	TGTGCCAGCAGCTCACTCGGAGGGGGCGGCCAGACCCAGTACTTC	CASSSLGGGGQTQYF
TRBV19	TRBJ1-1	-	-	TGTGCCAGTAGTATGGTTCAGCCCAACCGAGCTTTCTTT	CASSMVQPNRAFF
TRBV15	TRBJ1-5	-	-	TGTGCCACCAGCAGAAAAGCCCCGGGGAGTGACAATCAGCCCCAGCATTTT	CATSRKAPGSDNQPQHF
TRBV11-3	TRBJ2-5	-	-	TGTGCCAGCAGCTTAGACCCGACGGGGACAGAGACCCAGTACTTC	CASSLDPTGTETQYF